The 18 T cell receptor beta chains below come from one sample, sequenced in a study of shared clonotypes between healthy human individuals. Libraries were prepared by immunoSEQ multiplex PCR; TCRdb keeps only in-frame clonotypes and omits some of them. The top ten clones hold more than 0.85% of a sample with about 1.1 million clones, approximately 80% of them seen once. Sequenced: memory CD4+ T cells from PBMCs. Subset noted: CD45RA-negative fraction. The receptors shown here come from a man aged 18 to 29 in good health. Some clones in this sample may be carry-over from other donors' samples.

About this clone itself: Other DNA sequences in this sample translate to the same CDR3. The chain combines TRBV5-1 with TRBJ2-3; D unresolved. This CDR3 is 13 amino acids long. The V gene's germline CDR1 is SGHRS and CDR2 YFSETQ. V lost 3 bases to trimming and J lost 2 bases, with 7 bases between them. CDR3 sequence (DNA): TGCGCCAGCAGCTCGGTACCCACAGATACGCAGTATTTT. Translation gives CASSSVPTDTQYF.

This clone was seen a few times. J is TRBJ2-1 and V is TRBV7-2; 14 bases line up with TRBD2. V lost 5 bases and J lost 7; bases outside the gene matches: 4. CDR1 and CDR2 from the germline V gene are SGHTA and FQGNSA. The CDR3 consists of 15 residues. The CDR3: CASSIGLAGGNEQFF. The CDR3 DNA follows: TGTGCCAGCAGCATCGGACTAGCGGGAGGAAATGAGCAGTTCTTC.

J is TRBJ1-2 and V is TRBV6-1; perhaps TRBD1 as D (5 bases). The CDR3 consists of 12 residues. Germline assignment: CDR1 MNHNS and CDR2 SASEGT. V lost 2 bases and J 6 bases, leaving 7 bases between the germline ends. CDR3 in DNA: TGTGCCAGCAGTGAATCGACAGATGGCTACACCTTC. This translates into CASSESTDGYTF.

This chain uses TRBV6-1 with TRBJ2-5, with 9 bases identical to TRBD1. Germline V gives CDR1 MNHNS, CDR2 SASEGT. Unmatched junction bases numbered 4, after V lost 2 bases and J lost 6 bases. CDR3 length: 14 residues. In nucleotides, the CDR3 is TGTGCCAGCAGTGAACGGGACAGGGATAAGACCCAGTACTTC. Amino acids: CASSERDRDKTQYF.

V is TRBV29-1 and J is TRBJ1-1; D uncertain. CDR1 SQVTM and CDR2 ANQGSEA come from the germline V gene. The V gene lost 6 bases and the J gene lost 2 bases, with 10 bases spanning the gap. The CDR3 loop spans 12 amino acids. The CDR3 sequence is CSVTAFNTEAFF. The CDR3 DNA follows: TGCAGCGTAACAGCATTCAACACTGAAGCTTTCTTT. Full variable domain (missing parts from reference TRBV29-1 and TRBJ1-1): SAVISQKPSRDICQRGTSLTIQCQVDSQVTMMFWYRQQPGQSLTLIATANQGSEATYESGFVIDKFPISRPNLTFSTLTVSNMSPEDSSIYLCSVTAFNTEAFFGQGTRLTVV.

The rearrangement uses TRBV18 and TRBJ2-7; D possibly corresponds to TRBD2 (6 bases). The V gene lost 4 bases and the J gene lost 7 bases, with 20 bases spanning the gap. There are 15 residues in the CDR3. The germline gives CDR1 KGHSH, CDR2 LQKENI. The CDR3 loop reads CASSQNYQGAGEQYF. In DNA form, the CDR3 reads TGTGCCAGCTCACAGAATTATCAAGGGGCGGGGGAGCAGTACTTC.

V usage is TRBV15 and J usage is TRBJ2-7; 7 bases are a match to TRBD2. Germline trimming cut 1 base from V and 3 bases from J; bases unmatched to any gene: 6. Germline V gene data show CDR1 as LNHNV and CDR2 as YYDKDF (reference sequence). The CDR3 spans 15 residues. CDR3 protein: CATSRAPGGVYEQYF. The CDR3 region has the DNA TGTGCCACCAGCAGAGCCCCGGGGGGAGTCTACGAGCAGTACTTC.

A word on this clone: Additional DNA sequences in this sample encode the identical CDR3. V is TRBV7-3 and J is TRBJ2-3; D perhaps matches TRBD2 (6 bases). The V gene's germline CDR1 is SGHTA and CDR2 FQGTGA. Deletions cut 5 bases from V and 0 bases from J, with 9 bases between. The CDR3 extends over 14 amino acids. This CDR3 reads CASSPSGSTDTQYF. The CDR3 DNA follows: TGTGCCAGCAGCCCCAGCGGGAGCACAGATACGCAGTATTTT.

The chain is built from TRBV6-1 and TRBJ1-5; D gene uncertain. Germline CDR1 and CDR2: MNHNS and SASEGT. The V gene lost 7 bases and the J gene lost 7 bases, with 17 bases spanning the gap. This CDR3 has 14 amino acids. The CDR3 sequence: CASKAGWVAQPQHF. For the CDR3, the DNA is TGTGCCAGCAAGGCAGGATGGGTAGCCCAGCCCCAGCATTTT.

The gene calls are TRBV7-8 and TRBJ2-5; TRBD1 matches 8 bases. The end of the DNA is better explained by TRBJ2-7, so the J call may be wrong. The germline gives CDR1 SGHVS, CDR2 FQNEAQ. The CDR3 loop spans 19 amino acids. The CDR3 coding sequence is TGTGCCAGCAGCTTAGCGGTGAGAACAGGGGGACTGGGGTCCTACGAGCAGTACTTC. Its translation: CASSLAVRTGGLGSYEQYF.

The V gene is TRBV10-3, the J gene TRBJ2-3; D gene unclear. Looked up from germline, CDR1 is ENHRY and CDR2 is SYGVKD. Trimming cost V 2 bases and J 2 bases, with 5 bases left between them. The CDR3 length is 13 residues. CDR3 sequence: CAISERDTDTQYF. The CDR3 DNA reads as TGTGCCATCAGTGAGCGTGACACAGATACGCAGTATTTT.

CDR3 region: CASSVTGAHSGNTIYF. CDR3 sequence (DNA): TGTGCCAGCAGCGTAACAGGGGCCCACTCTGGAAACACCATATATTTT. The chain carries TRBV9 and TRBJ1-3; TRBD1 agrees at 7 bases. Looked up from germline, CDR1 is SGDLS and CDR2 is YYNGEE. V was pared by 1 base and J by 0 bases, with 4 bases of the junction left unmatched. The CDR3 contains 16 residues.

V usage is TRBV5-1 and J usage is TRBJ2-7; 8 bases line up with TRBD1. The CDR3 has 15 amino acids. In germline, CDR1 is SGHRS, CDR2 YFSETQ. The J segment lost 3 bases and the V segment lost 2 bases, leaving 7 bases of the junction unmatched. DNA of the CDR3: TGCGCCAGCAGCTTACAGGGGGTTTTGGGCTACGAGCAGTACTTC. Amino acids: CASSLQGVLGYEQYF.

On this clone: The same CDR3 arises from other DNA sequences in this sample as well. V is TRBV5-1 and J is TRBJ2-3; D might be TRBD1 (6 bases). Germline V gene data show CDR1 as SGHRS and CDR2 as YFSETQ. This CDR3 region has 14 residues. Deletions cut 0 bases from V and 3 bases from J, with 8 bases between. The CDR3 DNA follows: TGCGCCAGCAGCTTGGGGACAGCGACAGATACGCAGTATTTT. Its translation is CASSLGTATDTQYF.

The genes are TRBV19 and TRBJ1-4; D call uncertain. The CDR3 covers 15 residues. V dropped 5 bases and J dropped 5 bases, with 15 bases sitting between them. CDR1 is LNHDA, CDR2 SQIVND, per germline (reference sequence). CDR3 region: CASSLGGVWNEKLFF. The CDR3 region has the DNA TGTGCCAGTAGTCTAGGAGGCGTATGGAATGAAAAACTGTTTTTT.

This chain links TRBV30 with TRBJ2-5; tentative D call: TRBD2 (7 bases). V lost 2 bases and J lost 3, with 13 bases in between. The CDR3 sequence is 14 residues long. Germline CDR1 reads GTSNPN; CDR2 reads SVGIG (reference sequence). CDR3 nucleotide sequence: TGTGCCTGGAGTTTTGGGGGGGGCGAAGAGACCCAGTACTTC. It is translated as CAWSFGGGEETQYF.

This sequence joins TRBV4-2 and TRBJ2-7; D gene uncertain. The germline V gene encodes CDR1 LGHNA and CDR2 YNFKEQ. This CDR3 comprises 15 residues. Trimming removed 1 base from V and 0 bases from J, with 10 bases in between. CDR3 region: CASSQVATFSYEQYF. The CDR3 nucleotides read TGTGCCAGCAGCCAAGTGGCGACTTTCTCCTACGAGCAGTACTTC.

The gene calls are TRBV23-1 and TRBJ1-2; weak D call: TRBD1 (6 bases). TRBV23-1 carries the ORF label, with uncertain function. The CDR3 consists of 14 residues. The germline V and J ends were trimmed by 4 bases and 2 bases, with 11 bases remaining between them. The CDR3 protein is CASSLRGPNYGYTF. CDR3 coding DNA: TGCGCCAGCAGTCTCAGGGGACCCAACTATGGCTACACCTTC.